What follows are 5 T cell receptor beta chains derived from one specimen sequenced in a study of beta chain features in type 1 diabetes. Antigens of these TCRs are unknown. Expressed TCRB transcripts were sequenced because the entire RNA isolate underwent reverse transcription. Generated by immunoSEQ multiplex PCR, the TCRdb table keeps only in-frame clones and is missing some. The sample lists about 640,000 clones, under 15% occurring once. Study results and limitations: Type 1 diabetes patients showed a moderate but significant shortening of TCRB CDR3s in all four CD4+ subsets.

The sequenced sample consisted of naive CD4+ T cells from blood. The receptors stem from a man aged 30 to 39 with type 1 diabetes.

This clone was found a few times. The rearrangement links TRBV7-9 to TRBJ2-2, with D possibly matching TRBD1 (5 bases). Trimming cost V 3 bases and J 7 bases, with 9 bases left between them. This CDR3 is built from 13 residues. Germline CDR1 and CDR2: SEHNR and FQNEAQ (reference sequence). The CDR3 nucleotides read TGTGCCAGCAGCTTGTTGACAGACGGGGAGCTGTTTTTT. The encoded protein is CASSLLTDGELFF.

CDR3 nucleotide sequence: TGCGCCAGCAGCCAGCCGGGATTCTCCTACGAGCAGTACTTC. It codes for CASSQPGFSYEQYF. J is TRBJ2-7 and V is TRBV4-1; tentative D call: TRBD2 (5 bases). Germline loops: CDR1 MGHRA, CDR2 YSYEKL. This CDR3 is built from 14 residues. Trimming removed 3 bases at V and 0 bases at J, with 9 bases between.

Of note for this clone: Other DNA sequences of this sample code for an identical CDR3. CDR3 in amino acids: CASSLDRVGNEQFF. As DNA, the CDR3 is TGTGCCAGCAGCTTAGACAGGGTTGGTAATGAGCAGTTCTTC. The chain combines TRBV7-2 with TRBJ2-1, with D perhaps matching TRBD1 (6 bases). Germline CDR1 reads SGHTA; CDR2 reads FQGNSA. The CDR3 totals 14 residues. Trimming took 1 base from V and 7 from J, leaving 11 bases between them.

The chain is built from TRBV7-2 and TRBJ2-5; TRBD2 aligns across 11 bases. CDR3 length: 18 residues. Germline V gene lookup returns CDR1 SGHTA and CDR2 FQGNSA. Trimming cost V 1 base and J 2 bases; bases outside gene matches: 9. The CDR3 region has the DNA TGTGCCAGCAGCTTAGTTCCTAGCGGGGGGCGCCATCAAGAGACCCAGTACTTC. It specifies CASSLVPSGGRHQETQYF.

The CDR3 loop reads CASSSGQDVETQYF. CDR3 in DNA: TGCGCCAGCAGCTCTGGACAGGATGTGGAGACCCAGTACTTC. The J gene is TRBJ2-5, the V gene TRBV5-1; 7 nucleotides match TRBD1. This CDR3 is 14 amino acids long. Germline CDR1 reads SGHRS; CDR2 reads YFSETQ. V lost 3 bases, J lost 5 bases, and 7 bases stayed unmatched.